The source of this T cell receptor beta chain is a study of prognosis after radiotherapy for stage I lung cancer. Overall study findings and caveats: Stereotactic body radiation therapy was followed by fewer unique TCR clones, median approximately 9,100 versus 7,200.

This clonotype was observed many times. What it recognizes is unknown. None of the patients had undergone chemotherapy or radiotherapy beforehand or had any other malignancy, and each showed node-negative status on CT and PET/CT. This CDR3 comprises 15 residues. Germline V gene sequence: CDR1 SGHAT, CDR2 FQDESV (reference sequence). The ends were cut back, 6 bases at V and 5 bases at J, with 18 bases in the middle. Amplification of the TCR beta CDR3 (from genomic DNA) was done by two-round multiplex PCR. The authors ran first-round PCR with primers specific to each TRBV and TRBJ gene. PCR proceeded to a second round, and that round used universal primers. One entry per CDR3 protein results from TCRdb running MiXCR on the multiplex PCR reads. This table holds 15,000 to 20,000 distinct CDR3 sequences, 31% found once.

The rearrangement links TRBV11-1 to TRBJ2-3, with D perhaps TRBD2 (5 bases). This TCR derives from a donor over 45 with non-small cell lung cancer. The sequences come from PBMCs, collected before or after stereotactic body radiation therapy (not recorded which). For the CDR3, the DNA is TGTGCCAGCAGTTATAACTTCCGGGGTGGAGATACGCAGTATTTT. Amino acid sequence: CASSYNFRGGDTQYF. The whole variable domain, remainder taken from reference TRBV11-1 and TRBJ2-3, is EAEVAQSPRYKITEKSQAVAFWCDPISGHATLYWYRQILGQGPELLVQFQDESVVDDSQLPKDRFSAERLKGVDSTLKIQPAELGDSAMYLCASSYNFRGGDTQYFGPGTRLTVL.